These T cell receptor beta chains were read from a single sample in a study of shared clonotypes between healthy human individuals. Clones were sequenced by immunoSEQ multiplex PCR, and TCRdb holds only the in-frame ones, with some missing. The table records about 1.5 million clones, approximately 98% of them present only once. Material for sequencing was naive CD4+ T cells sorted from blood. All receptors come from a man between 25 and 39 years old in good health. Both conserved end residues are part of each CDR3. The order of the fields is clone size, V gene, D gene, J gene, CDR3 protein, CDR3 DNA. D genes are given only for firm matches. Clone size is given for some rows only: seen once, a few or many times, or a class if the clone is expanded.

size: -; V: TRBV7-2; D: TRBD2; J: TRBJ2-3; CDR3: CASSSRLAGTDTQYF; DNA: TGTGCCAGCAGCTCAAGACTAGCGGGAACAGATACGCAGTATTTT
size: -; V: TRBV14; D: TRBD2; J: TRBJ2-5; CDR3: CASSQLGGGETQYF; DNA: TGTGCCAGCAGCCAGCTGGGGGGGGGAGAGACCCAGTACTTC
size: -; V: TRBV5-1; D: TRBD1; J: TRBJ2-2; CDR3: CASSTTGTARTGELFF; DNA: TGCGCCAGCAGCACCACCGGGACAGCGCGCACCGGGGAGCTGTTTTTT
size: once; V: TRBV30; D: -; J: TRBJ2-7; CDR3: CAWSDFSYEQYF; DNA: TGTGCCTGGAGTGACTTCTCCTACGAGCAGTACTTC
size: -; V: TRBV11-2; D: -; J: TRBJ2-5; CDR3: CASSPRQHQETQYF; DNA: TGTGCCAGCAGCCCGCGACAGCACCAAGAGACCCAGTACTTC
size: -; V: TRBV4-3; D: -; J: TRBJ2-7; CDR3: CASSQSWAEGTYEQYF; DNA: TGCGCCAGCAGCCAAAGTTGGGCAGAGGGGACCTACGAGCAGTACTTC
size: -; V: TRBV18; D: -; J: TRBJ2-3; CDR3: CASSPLPGLSDTQYF; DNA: TGTGCCAGCTCACCCCTCCCCGGCCTGTCAGATACGCAGTATTTT
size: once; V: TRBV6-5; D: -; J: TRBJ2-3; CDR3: CASTSGFIPDTQYF; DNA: TGTGCCAGCACCTCGGGATTCATACCAGATACGCAGTATTTT
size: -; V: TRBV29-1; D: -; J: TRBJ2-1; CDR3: CSVEVWGVVDEQFF; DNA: TGCAGCGTTGAAGTGTGGGGAGTGGTGGATGAGCAGTTCTTC
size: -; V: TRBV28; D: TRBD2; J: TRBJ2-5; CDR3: CASHQAGKRETQYF; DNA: TGTGCCAGCCATCAAGCGGGAAAAAGGGAGACCCAGTACTTC
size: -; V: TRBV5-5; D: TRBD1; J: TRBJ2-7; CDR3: CASSHRPGQGREQYF; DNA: TGTGCCAGCAGCCACCGGCCGGGACAGGGTCGCGAGCAGTACTTC
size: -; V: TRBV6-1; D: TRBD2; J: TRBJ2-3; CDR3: CASSEWTSGTDTQYF; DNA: TGTGCCAGCAGTGAATGGACTAGCGGGACAGATACGCAGTATTTT
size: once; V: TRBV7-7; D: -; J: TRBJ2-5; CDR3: CASSTREAAQETQYF; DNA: TGTGCTAGCTCCACCCGAGAGGCGGCTCAAGAGACCCAGTACTTC
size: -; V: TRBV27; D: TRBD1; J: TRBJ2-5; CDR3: CASRGTDQETQYF; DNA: TGTGCCAGCAGGGGGACAGACCAAGAGACCCAGTACTTC
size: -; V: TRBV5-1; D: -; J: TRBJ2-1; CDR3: CASSLVAGSTNEQFF; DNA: TGCGCCAGCAGCTTGGTGGCCGGGAGTACCAATGAGCAGTTCTTC
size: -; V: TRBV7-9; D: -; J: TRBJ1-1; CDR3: CASSPWGGGRGSTEAFF; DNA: TGTGCCAGCAGCCCTTGGGGAGGGGGGCGCGGGAGCACTGAAGCTTTCTTT
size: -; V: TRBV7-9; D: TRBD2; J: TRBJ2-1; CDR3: CASSLGGLAGGYNEQFF; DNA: TGTGCCAGCAGCTTAGGGGGACTAGCGGGAGGTTACAATGAGCAGTTCTTC
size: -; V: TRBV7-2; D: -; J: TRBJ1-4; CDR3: CASSPGGLGEKLFF; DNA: TGTGCCAGCAGCCCCGGGGGGCTAGGGGAAAAACTGTTTTTT
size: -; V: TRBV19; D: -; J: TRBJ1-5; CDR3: CASRPAGQGGVQPQHF; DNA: TGTGCCAGTAGGCCCGCTGGGCAGGGAGGTGTTCAGCCCCAGCATTTT
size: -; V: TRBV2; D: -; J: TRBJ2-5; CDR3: CASSDNAEETQYF; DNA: TGTGCCAGCAGTGATAATGCAGAAGAGACCCAGTACTTC
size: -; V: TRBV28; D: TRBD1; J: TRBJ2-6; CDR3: CAITRDRVQRGANVLTF; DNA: TGTGCCATCACCCGGGACAGGGTCCAGCGTGGGGCCAACGTCCTGACTTTC
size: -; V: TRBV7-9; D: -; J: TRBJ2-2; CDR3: CASSVAFPGELFF; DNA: TGTGCCAGCAGCGTTGCGTTCCCGGGGGAGCTGTTTTTT
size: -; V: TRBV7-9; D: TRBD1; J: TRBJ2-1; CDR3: CASSHGGTGHYNEQFF; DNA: TGTGCCAGCAGCCATGGGGGGACAGGGCACTACAATGAGCAGTTCTTC
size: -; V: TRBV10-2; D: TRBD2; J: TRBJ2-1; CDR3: CASSASGRAPYNEQFF; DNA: TGCGCCAGCAGTGCTAGCGGGAGGGCCCCCTACAATGAGCAGTTCTTC
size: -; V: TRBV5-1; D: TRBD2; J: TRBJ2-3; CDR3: CASSGRGNTDTQYF; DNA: TGCGCCAGCAGCGGGAGGGGCAACACAGATACGCAGTATTTT
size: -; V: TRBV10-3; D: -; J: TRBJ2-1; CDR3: CATAAPGPSYNEQFF; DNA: TGTGCCACGGCAGCCCCGGGCCCCTCCTACAATGAGCAGTTCTTC
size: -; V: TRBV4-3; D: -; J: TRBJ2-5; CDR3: CASSPGTQETQYF; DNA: TGCGCCAGCAGCCCGGGGACCCAAGAGACCCAGTACTTC
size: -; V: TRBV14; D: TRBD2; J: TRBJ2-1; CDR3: CASSPGLAKDNEQFF; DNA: TGTGCCAGCAGCCCGGGACTAGCCAAAGACAATGAGCAGTTCTTC
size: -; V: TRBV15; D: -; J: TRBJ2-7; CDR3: CATSRDQGLTYEQYF; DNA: TGTGCCACCAGCAGAGATCAGGGGCTAACCTACGAGCAGTACTTC